The sample holds a few counts of the clone carrying this TCR beta chain. What it binds is not known. Germline CDR1 and CDR2: MGHRA and YSYEKL. Trimming cost V 1 base and J 4 bases, with 7 bases left between them. The CDR3 contains 14 residues. The beta constant-region primer was an equimolar mix of two oligonucleotides covering TRBC1 and TRBC2. MiXCR, applied by TCRdb to the UMI-ligation and nested PCR reads, yields one record per CDR3 protein. The data contain around 90,000 distinct CDR3 sequences, 5.5% to 8.5% of them seen just once; the ten biggest clones take up around 1.6%. This sample was included in a study of naive and memory T cell subsets. Study-level findings and limits: Over 90% of naive TCR sequences appeared only once after error correction, unlike memory subsets.

CMV status came from CD4+ T cell IFNgamma after overnight CMV lysate stimulation of fresh PBMCs. The specimen was central memory CD4+ T cells from blood. The sequence was collected from a human donor in good health. The rearrangement links TRBV4-1 to TRBJ1-4; D gene unclear. The CDR3 is CASSQAGLNEKLFF. The CDR3 DNA reads TGCGCCAGCAGCCAAGCAGGCCTTAATGAAAAACTGTTTTTT.